This TCR beta chain was sequenced in a study of Ad26.COV2.S vaccination and SARS-CoV-2 variants. The treatment: roughly 18 received Ad26.COV2.S at low or high dose, single or two shots; roughly five received placebo; per-sample allocation not given. Day 63 after the first vaccine or placebo injection was the time point for sampling. The repertoire was sequenced with immunoSEQ multiplex PCR; TCRdb's copy has only in-frame clones and lacks some. Of around 450,000 clones in the sample, roughly 87% were seen once. CDR1 and CDR2 (germline): SGHAT, FQNNGV. This CDR3 contains 16 residues. The V and J ends lost 0 bases and 2 bases respectively, with 13 bases between them.

The chain combines TRBV11-2 with TRBJ1-1; possibly TRBD1 for D (5 bases). The source is a person aged 18-65 years who received the Ad26.COV2.S COVID-19 vaccine or a placebo. Sequencing used peripheral blood, obtained in a trial of Ad26.COV2.S vaccine versus placebo. The CDR3 loop is CASSLDFRGGNTEAFF. CDR3 sequence (DNA): TGTGCCAGCAGCTTAGATTTTCGGGGGGGAAACACTGAAGCTTTCTTT.